Below, one T cell receptor (beta chain) is given with its context. This sample was included in a study of patients and donors after allogeneic stem cell transplantation. The CDR3 covers 17 residues. Losses at the gene ends were 6 bases for V and 0 bases for J; bases not matched to a gene: 11. Germline V gene lookup returns CDR1 DFQATT and CDR2 SNEGSKA (reference sequence). Each CDR3 protein gets one entry after TCRdb re-called the RT-PCR reads with MiXCR. The table lists some 960,000 distinct CDR3 sequences, 15% to 20% of them singletons. The chain combines TRBV20-1 with TRBJ2-1; 10 positions match TRBD2. This receptor was identified in a human donor who was either an allogeneic HSCT recipient or a stem cell or donor lymphocyte infusion donor (not recorded which). It is not recorded whose cells these are; they may come from a transplant donor. Sequencing was done on a sample of blood, either unsorted or a sorted T cell fraction (not recorded which). CDR3 bases: TGCAGTGCAATCGGACTAGCGGAACAGAGCTCCTACAATGAGCAGTTCTTC. Protein product: CSAIGLAEQSSYNEQFF.